The rows below give T cell receptor beta chains drawn from one sample of a study of T cells in Graves' hyperthyroidism and ophthalmopathy. TCRdb redid the calling of the multiplex PCR reads with MiXCR, one entry per CDR3 protein. The profile shows about 610,000 distinct CDR3 sequences, around 15% of them singletons. The sequencing sample was made of blood. These receptor sequences come from a woman aged 40-49 years with Graves' ophthalmopathy. The CDR3 runs from the conserved cysteine through the conserved F or W. The order of the fields is CDR3 DNA, CDR3 protein, V gene, J gene, clone size, D gene. D genes are given only for firm matches. Some rows have no size entry. The others give once, few or many, or a class for an expanded clone.

TGTGCCAGCAGCCCTATGTCGGGGGGCCAAGAGACCCAGTACTTC,CASSPMSGGQETQYF,TRBV14,TRBJ2-5,.,TRBD2
TGTGCCAGTAGTAACCCATACGGCTCTGGAAACACCATATATTTT,CASSNPYGSGNTIYF,TRBV19,TRBJ1-3,.,.
TGTGCCAGCAGTGTCTGGAGGGAAGGATCACCCCTCCACTTT,CASSVWREGSPLHF,TRBV27,TRBJ1-6,few,.
TGTGCCAGCAGTGGGGCGGCCGGGGCCAACGTCCTGACTTTC,CASSGAAGANVLTF,TRBV28,TRBJ2-6,many,.
TGCAGCGTTGACAGGGGAGGACAAGAGACCCAGTACTTC,CSVDRGGQETQYF,TRBV29-1,TRBJ2-5,many,.
TGTGCCAGCAGCGCGACCCGGACTAGCAACAATGAGCAGCTCTTC,CASSATRTSNNEQLF,TRBV11-2,TRBJ2-1,.,TRBD2
TGCGCCAGCAGCTTGCCGGGGGCAGGAGGCACTGAAGCTTTCTTT,CASSLPGAGGTEAFF,TRBV5-1,TRBJ1-1,many,.
TGTGCCAGCAGCCCCTACAGGTCTGGTTACGAGCAGTACTTC,CASSPYRSGYEQYF,TRBV27,TRBJ2-7,many,.
TGTGCCACCAGCAGATGGGACAGAGGTGAGCAGTTCTTC,CATSRWDRGEQFF,TRBV15,TRBJ2-1,.,TRBD1
TGTGCCTCCTCCGGACTAGCAAGCACAGATACGCAGTATTTT,CASSGLASTDTQYF,TRBV30,TRBJ2-3,many,TRBD2